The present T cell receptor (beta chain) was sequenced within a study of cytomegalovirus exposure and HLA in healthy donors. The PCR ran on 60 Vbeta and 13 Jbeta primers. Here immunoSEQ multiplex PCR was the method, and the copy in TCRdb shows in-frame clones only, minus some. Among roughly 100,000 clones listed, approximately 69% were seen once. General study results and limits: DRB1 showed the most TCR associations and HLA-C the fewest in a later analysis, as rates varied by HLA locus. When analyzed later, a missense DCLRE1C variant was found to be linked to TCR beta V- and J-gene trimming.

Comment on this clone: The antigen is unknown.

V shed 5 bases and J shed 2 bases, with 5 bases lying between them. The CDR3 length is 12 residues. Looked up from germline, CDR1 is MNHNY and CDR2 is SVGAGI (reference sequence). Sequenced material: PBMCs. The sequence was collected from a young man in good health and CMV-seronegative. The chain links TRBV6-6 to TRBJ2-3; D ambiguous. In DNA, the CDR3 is TGTGCCAGCAGTCCGGTCACAGATACGCAGTATTTT. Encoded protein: CASSPVTDTQYF.